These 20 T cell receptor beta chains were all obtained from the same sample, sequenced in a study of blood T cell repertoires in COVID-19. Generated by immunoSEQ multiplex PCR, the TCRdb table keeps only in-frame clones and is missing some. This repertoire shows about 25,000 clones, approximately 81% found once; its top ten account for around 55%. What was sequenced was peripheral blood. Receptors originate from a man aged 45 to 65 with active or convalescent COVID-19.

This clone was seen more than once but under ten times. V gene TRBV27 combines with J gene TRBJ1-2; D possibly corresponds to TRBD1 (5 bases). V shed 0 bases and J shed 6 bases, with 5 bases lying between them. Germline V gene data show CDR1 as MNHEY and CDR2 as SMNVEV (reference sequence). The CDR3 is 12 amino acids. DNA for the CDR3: TGTGCCAGCAGTTTATCAGGGGATGGCTACACCTTC. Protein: CASSLSGDGYTF.

CDR3 nucleotide sequence: TGCGCCAGCAGCCAAGACGCGGAGACCCCCTACGAGCAGTACTTC. As protein: CASSQDAETPYEQYF. The V call is TRBV4-1, the J call TRBJ2-7; D gene uncertain. The V gene lost 0 bases and the J gene lost 2 bases, with 11 bases spanning the gap. There are 15 residues in the CDR3. CDR1 and CDR2 (germline): MGHRA, YSYEKL.

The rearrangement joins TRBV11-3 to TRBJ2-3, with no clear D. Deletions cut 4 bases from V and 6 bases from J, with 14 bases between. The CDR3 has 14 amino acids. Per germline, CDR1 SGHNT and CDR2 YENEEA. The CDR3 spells CASSSRGPRDTQYF. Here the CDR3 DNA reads TGTGCCAGCAGCTCAAGAGGCCCTAGGGATACGCAGTATTTT.

The DNA of the CDR3 is TGCAGCGTTTACCTCGACGGGACAGGGTATCAGCCCCAGCATTTT. This translates into CSVYLDGTGYQPQHF. This rearrangement joins TRBV29-1 to TRBJ1-5, with 9 nucleotides matching TRBD1. The V and J ends lost 5 bases and 5 bases, in that order; junction bases with no gene match: 10. This CDR3 is 15 amino acids long. Germline loops: CDR1 SQVTM, CDR2 ANQGSEA. Filled out from reference TRBV29-1 and TRBJ1-5, the complete variable domain reads SAVISQKPSRDICQRGTSLTIQCQVDSQVTMMFWYRQQPGQSLTLIATANQGSEATYESGFVIDKFPISRPNLTFSTLTVSNMSPEDSSIYLCSVYLDGTGYQPQHFGDGTRLSIL.

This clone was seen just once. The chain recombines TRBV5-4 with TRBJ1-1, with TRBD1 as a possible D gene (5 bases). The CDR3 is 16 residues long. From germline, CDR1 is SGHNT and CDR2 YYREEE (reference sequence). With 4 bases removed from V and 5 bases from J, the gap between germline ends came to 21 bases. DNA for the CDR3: TGTGCCAGCAGCCCCTGGGGCCCCGGAGAAAGGACTGAAGCTTTCTTT. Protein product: CASSPWGPGERTEAFF. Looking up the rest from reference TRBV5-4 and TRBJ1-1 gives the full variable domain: ETGVTQSPTHLIKTRGQQVTLRCSSQSGHNTVSWYQQALGQGPQFIFQYYREEENGRGNFPPRFSGLQFPNYSSELNVNALELDDSALYLCASSPWGPGERTEAFFGQGTRLTVV.

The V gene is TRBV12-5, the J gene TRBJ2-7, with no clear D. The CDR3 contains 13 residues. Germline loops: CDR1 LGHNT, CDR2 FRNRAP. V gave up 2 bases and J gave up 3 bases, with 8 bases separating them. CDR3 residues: CASGLPSGYEQYF. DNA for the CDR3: TGTGCTAGTGGTTTGCCGTCGGGCTACGAGCAGTACTTC.

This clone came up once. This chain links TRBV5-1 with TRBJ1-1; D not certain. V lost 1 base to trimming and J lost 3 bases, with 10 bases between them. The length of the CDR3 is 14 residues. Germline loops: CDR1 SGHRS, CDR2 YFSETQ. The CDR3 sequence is CASSLREADTEAFF. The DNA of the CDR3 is TGCGCCAGCAGCTTGAGGGAAGCGGACACTGAAGCTTTCTTT.

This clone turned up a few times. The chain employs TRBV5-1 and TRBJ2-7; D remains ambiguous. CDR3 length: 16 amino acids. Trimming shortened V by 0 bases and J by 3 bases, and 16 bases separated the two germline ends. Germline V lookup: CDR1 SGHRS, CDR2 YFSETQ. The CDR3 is CASSLDGPRSRYEQYF. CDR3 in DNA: TGCGCCAGCAGCTTGGATGGCCCACGATCTCGCTACGAGCAGTACTTC.

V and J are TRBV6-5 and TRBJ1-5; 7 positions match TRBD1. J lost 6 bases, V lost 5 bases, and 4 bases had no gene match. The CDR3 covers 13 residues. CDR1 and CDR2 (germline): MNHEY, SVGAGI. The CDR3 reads CASSPDRVQPQHF. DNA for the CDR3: TGTGCCAGCAGTCCCGACAGGGTTCAGCCCCAGCATTTT.

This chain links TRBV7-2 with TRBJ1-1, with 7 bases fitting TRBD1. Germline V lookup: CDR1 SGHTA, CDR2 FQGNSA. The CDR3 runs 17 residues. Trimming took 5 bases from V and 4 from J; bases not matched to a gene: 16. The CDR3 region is CASSLRTGEGLGTEAFF. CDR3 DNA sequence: TGTGCCAGCAGCCTACGGACAGGTGAGGGTTTGGGCACTGAAGCTTTCTTT. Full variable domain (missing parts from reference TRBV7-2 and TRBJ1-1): GAGVSQSPSNKVTEKGKDVELRCDPISGHTALYWYRQSLGQGLEFLIYFQGNSAPDKSGLPSDRFSAERTGGSVSTLTIQRTQQEDSAVYLCASSLRTGEGLGTEAFFGQGTRLTVV.

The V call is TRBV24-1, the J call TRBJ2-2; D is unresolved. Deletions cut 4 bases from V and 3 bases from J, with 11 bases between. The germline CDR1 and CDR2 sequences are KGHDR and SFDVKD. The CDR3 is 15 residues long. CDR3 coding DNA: TGTGCCACCAGTGACCCCAGAGGTTACACCGGGGAGCTGTTTTTT. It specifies CATSDPRGYTGELFF.

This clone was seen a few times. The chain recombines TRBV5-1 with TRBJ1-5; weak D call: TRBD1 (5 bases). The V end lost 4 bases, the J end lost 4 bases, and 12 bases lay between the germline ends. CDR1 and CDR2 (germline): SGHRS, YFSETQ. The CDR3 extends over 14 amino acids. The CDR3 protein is CASSPGIWNQPQHF. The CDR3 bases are TGCGCCAGCAGCCCAGGGATATGGAATCAGCCCCAGCATTTT.

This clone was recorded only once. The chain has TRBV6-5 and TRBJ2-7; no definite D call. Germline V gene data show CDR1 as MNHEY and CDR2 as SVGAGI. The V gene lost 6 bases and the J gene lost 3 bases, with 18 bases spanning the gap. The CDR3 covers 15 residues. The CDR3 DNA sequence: TGTGCCAGCAGGGCAGCCGGATTGAACTACTACGAGCAGTACTTC. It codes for CASRAAGLNYYEQYF.

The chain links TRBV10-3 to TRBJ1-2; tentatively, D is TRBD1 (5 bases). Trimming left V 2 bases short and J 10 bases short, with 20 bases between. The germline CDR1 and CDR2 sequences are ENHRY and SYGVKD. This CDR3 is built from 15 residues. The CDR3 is CAISEREGSFNFYTF. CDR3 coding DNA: TGTGCCATCAGTGAGAGGGAGGGGAGTTTTAATTTCTACACCTTC.

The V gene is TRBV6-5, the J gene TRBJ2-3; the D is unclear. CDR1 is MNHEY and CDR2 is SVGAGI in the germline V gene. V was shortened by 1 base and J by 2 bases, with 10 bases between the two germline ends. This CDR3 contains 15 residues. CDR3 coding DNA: TGTGCCAGCAGTTACTTGAGATCGTACACAGATACGCAGTATTTT. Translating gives CASSYLRSYTDTQYF.

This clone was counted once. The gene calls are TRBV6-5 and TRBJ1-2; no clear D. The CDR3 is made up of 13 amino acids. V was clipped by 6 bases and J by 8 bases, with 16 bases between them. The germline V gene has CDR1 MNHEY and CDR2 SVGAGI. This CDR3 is CASRPGLAGGYTF. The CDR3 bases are TGTGCCAGCAGGCCTGGCTTAGCCGGGGGCTACACCTTC.

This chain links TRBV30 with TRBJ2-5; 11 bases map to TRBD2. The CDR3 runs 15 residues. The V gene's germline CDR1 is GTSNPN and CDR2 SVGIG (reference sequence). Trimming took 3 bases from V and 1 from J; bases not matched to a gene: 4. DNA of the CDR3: TGTGCCTGGAGAAAACTAGCGGGAGCCCAAGAGACCCAGTACTTC. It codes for CAWRKLAGAQETQYF.

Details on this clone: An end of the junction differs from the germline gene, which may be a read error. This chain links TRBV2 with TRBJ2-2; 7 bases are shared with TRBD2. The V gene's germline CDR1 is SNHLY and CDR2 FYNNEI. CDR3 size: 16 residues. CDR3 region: CASSETQGGNAGELFF. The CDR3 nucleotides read TGTGCCAGCAGTGAAACCCAGGGAGGGAACGCCGGGGAGCTGTTTTTT.

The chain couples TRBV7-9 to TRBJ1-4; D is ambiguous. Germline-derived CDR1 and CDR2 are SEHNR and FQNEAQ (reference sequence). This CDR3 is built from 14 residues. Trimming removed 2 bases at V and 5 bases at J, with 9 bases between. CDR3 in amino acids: CASSLLSTNEKLFF. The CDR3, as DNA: TGTGCCAGCAGCTTACTGAGTACGAATGAAAAACTGTTTTTT.

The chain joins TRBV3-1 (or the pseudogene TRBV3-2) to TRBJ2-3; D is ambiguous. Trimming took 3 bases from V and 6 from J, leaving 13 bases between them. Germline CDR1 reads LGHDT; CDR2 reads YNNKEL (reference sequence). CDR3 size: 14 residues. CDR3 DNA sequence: TGTGCCAGCAGCCAGAGAGACTTCGTGGATACGCAGTATTTT. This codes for CASSQRDFVDTQYF.